This T cell receptor beta chain was observed in a study of cytomegalovirus exposure and HLA in healthy donors. General study results and limits: Analysis was performed later, and it showed HLA-associated TCR beta chains to be more clonally expanded than equally common others.

The PCR contained 60 Vbeta and 13 Jbeta primers. The repertoire was sequenced with immunoSEQ multiplex PCR; TCRdb's copy has only in-frame clones and lacks some. Here the sample spans some 80,000 clones, 60% to 85% being singletons. CDR3 length: 18 amino acids. Germline CDR1 is MGHRA and CDR2 is YSYEKL. The germline V and J ends were trimmed by 1 base and 0 bases, with 16 bases remaining between them. A note on this clone: Antigen: not known.

The sequence was obtained from a man younger than 35 in good health and CMV-seropositive. The sequenced material came from PBMCs. This chain links TRBV4-1 with TRBJ2-1; no clear D. Written as DNA, the CDR3 is TGCGCCAGCAGCCAAGCTCTACTGGCCAGGTCCTCCTACAATGAGCAGTTCTTC. Its translation is CASSQALLARSSYNEQFF.